The table lists the clone carrying this T cell receptor (beta chain) with a few counts. The antigen is unknown. The source of the sample is a study of cytomegalovirus exposure and HLA in healthy donors. The study's findings and limits: Reportedly, TCR beta sequences accurately predicted HLA-A and HLA-B alleles in most subjects. It was confirmed in vitro that a few of the CMV-associated chains were specific for CMV antigens. Several of the most significant clusters were apparently associated with common viral pathogens in a later analysis.

Vbeta (60) and Jbeta (13) primers were used in the PCR. Per the original methods: Counted up in a later analysis, unique TCR beta chains came to about 80 million, with around 11 million shared. TCRdb's table, derived via immunoSEQ multiplex PCR, lists solely in-frame clones and lacks some. That table is the source of V, J and clone size, and D and trimming were worked out from the DNA. The repertoire consists of about 130,000 clones, with approximately 80% occurring once and the leading ten covering 1% to 1.5%. Trimming removed 3 bases from V and 0 bases from J, with 5 bases in between. The V gene's germline CDR1 is MNHEY and CDR2 SVGAGI. The CDR3 has 13 amino acids.

The receptor comes from a girl aged 2 to 10 in good health and CMV-seronegative. The V gene is TRBV6-5, the J gene TRBJ1-1; no clear D. Sequencing was performed on PBMCs. CDR3 nucleotides: TGTGCCAGCAGTTATACGGTGAACACTGAAGCTTTCTTT. Its translation: CASSYTVNTEAFF.